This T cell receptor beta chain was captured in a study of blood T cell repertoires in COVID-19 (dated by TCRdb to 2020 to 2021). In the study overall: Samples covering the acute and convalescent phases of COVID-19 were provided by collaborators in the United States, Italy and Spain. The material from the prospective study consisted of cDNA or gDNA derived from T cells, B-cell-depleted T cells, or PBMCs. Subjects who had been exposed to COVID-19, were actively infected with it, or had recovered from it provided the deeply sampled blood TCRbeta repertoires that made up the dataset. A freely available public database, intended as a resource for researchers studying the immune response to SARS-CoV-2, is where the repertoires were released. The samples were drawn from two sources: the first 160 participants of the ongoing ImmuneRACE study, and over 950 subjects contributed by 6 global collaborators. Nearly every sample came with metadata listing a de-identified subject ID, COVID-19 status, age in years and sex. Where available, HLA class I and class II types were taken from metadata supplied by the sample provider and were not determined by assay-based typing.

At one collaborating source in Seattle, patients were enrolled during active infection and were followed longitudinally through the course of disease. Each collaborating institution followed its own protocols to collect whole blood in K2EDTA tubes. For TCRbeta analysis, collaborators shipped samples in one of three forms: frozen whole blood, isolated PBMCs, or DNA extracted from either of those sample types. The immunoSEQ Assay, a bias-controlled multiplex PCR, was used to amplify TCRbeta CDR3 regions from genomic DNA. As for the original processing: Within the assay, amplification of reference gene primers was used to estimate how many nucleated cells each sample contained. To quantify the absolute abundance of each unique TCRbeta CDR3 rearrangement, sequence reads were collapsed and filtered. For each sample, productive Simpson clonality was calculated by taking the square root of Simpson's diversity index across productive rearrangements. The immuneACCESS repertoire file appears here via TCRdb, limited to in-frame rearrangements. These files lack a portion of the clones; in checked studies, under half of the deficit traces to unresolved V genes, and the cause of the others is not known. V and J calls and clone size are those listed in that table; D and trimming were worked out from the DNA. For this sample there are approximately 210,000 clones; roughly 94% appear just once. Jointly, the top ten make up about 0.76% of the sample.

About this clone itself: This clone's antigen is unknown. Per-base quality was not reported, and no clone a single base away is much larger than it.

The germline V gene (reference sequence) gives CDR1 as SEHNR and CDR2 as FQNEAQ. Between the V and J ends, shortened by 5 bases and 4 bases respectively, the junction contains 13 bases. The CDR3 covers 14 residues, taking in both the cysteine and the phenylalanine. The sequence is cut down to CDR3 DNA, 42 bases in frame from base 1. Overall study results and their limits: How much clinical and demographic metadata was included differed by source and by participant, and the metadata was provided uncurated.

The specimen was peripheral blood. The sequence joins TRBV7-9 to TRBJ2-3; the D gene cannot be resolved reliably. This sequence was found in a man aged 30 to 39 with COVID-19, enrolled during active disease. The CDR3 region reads CASSTTPSADTQYF. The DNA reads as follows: TGTGCCAGCAGCACCACGCCGAGCGCAGATACGCAGTATTTT. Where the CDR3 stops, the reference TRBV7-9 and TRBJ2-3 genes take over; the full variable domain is DTGVSQNPRHKITKRGQNVTFRCDPISEHNRLYWYRQTLGQGPEFLTYFQNEAQLEKSRLLSDRFSAERPKGSFSTLEIQRTEQGDSAMYLCASSTTPSADTQYFGPGTRLTVL.